These 19 T cell receptor beta chains came from one sample sequenced in a study of T-cell memory formation after mild COVID-19. TCRdb passed the 5' RACE reads through MiXCR, listing each CDR3 protein once. The sample shows under 700,000 distinct CDR3 sequences, roughly 21% of them seen only once. Source material: PBMCs or a T cell subset sorted from them (not recorded which). All receptors derive from an adult woman who had mild COVID-19 (a few samples of this study predate the infection). Cell type and time point are not known.

There are a few counts of this clonotype. This chain links TRBV6-5 with TRBJ2-6; tentatively, D is TRBD2 (5 bases). Trimming stripped 6 bases from V and 0 bases from J, with 12 bases between. The CDR3 extends over 16 amino acids. Germline V gives CDR1 MNHEY, CDR2 SVGAGI. CDR3 residues: CASRRGRDSGANVLTF. Written as DNA, the CDR3 is TGTGCCAGCAGACGCGGACGGGACTCTGGGGCCAACGTCCTGACTTTC.

With regard to this clonotype: Sequence at one end of the junction differs from germline and may be a read error. The rearrangement links TRBV7-6 to TRBJ2-1; D may be TRBD1 (5 bases). In germline, CDR1 is SGHVS, CDR2 FNYEAQ. This CDR3 has 19 residues. In DNA, the CDR3 is TGTGCCAGCAGCTTAGGGGGTCAAGGGGTCCAACTTTCCTTCAATGAGCAGTTCTTC. It specifies CASSLGGQGVQLSFNEQFF.

This clonotype came up many times. The chain joins TRBV7-6 to TRBJ2-1, with no clear D. CDR1 and CDR2 (germline): SGHVS, FNYEAQ. Trimming cost V 1 base and J 5 bases, with 6 bases left between them. CDR3 size: 13 residues. In DNA form, the CDR3 reads TGTGCCAGCAGCTTAGACCACCACAATGAGCAGTTCTTC. Amino acid sequence: CASSLDHHNEQFF.

DNA for the CDR3: TGCGCCAGCAGCTTGGGAAGGGGGGAACTCTACAATGAGCAGTTCTTC. This encodes CASSLGRGELYNEQFF. This sequence joins TRBV5-1 and TRBJ2-1; either TRBD1 or TRBD2 may fit D (6 bases each). The CDR3 has 16 amino acids. From germline, CDR1 is SGHRS and CDR2 YFSETQ. The germline V and J ends were trimmed by 0 bases and 3 bases, with 13 bases remaining between them.

This clonotype was observed a few times. The chain is built from TRBV24-1 and TRBJ2-1; D might be TRBD2 (6 bases). This CDR3 region has 16 residues. The germline gives CDR1 KGHDR, CDR2 SFDVKD. Trimming took 4 bases from V and 0 from J, leaving 12 bases between them. For the CDR3, the DNA is TGTGCCACCAGTGACTACGACGGGAGCTCCTACAATGAGCAGTTCTTC. Translation gives CATSDYDGSSYNEQFF.

The chain couples TRBV4-3 to TRBJ1-5; D call uncertain. The CDR3 has 15 residues. The germline V gene has CDR1 LGHNA and CDR2 YSLEER. Trimming took off 0 bases at V and 7 bases at J, with 13 bases between the two ends. This CDR3 reads CASSQDRVLRQPQHF. DNA for the CDR3: TGCGCCAGCAGCCAAGACCGGGTACTGCGGCAGCCCCAGCATTTT.

The gene calls are TRBV6-2 or TRBV6-3 and TRBJ2-7; TRBD2 aligns across 12 bases. The V gene end was trimmed by 2 bases and the J gene end by 6 bases; junction bases not matched to a gene: 8. CDR1 is MNHEY, CDR2 SVGEGT, per germline. The CDR3 is 16 residues long. CDR3 loop: CASSYDLAGGGSEQYF. Here the CDR3 DNA reads TGTGCCAGCAGTTACGACCTAGCGGGAGGGGGAAGCGAGCAGTACTTC.

The rearrangement joins TRBV15 to TRBJ1-2; a weak D match, TRBD1 (6 bases). Germline CDR1 LNHNV, CDR2 YYDKDF (reference sequence). CDR3 length: 14 amino acids. The V end was cut by 3 bases, the J end by 2 bases, with 10 bases between. Here the CDR3 reads CATSREGGNYGYTF. Here the CDR3 DNA reads TGTGCCACCAGCAGGGAGGGGGGAAACTATGGCTACACCTTC.

J is TRBJ2-7 and V is TRBV27; D call uncertain. Trimming pared 6 bases from V and 0 bases from J, leaving 12 bases between. This CDR3 is 14 amino acids long. Germline-derived CDR1 and CDR2 are MNHEY and SMNVEV (reference sequence). The DNA of the CDR3 is TGTGCCAGCAGAAGAAAAGGCGACTCCTACGAGCAGTACTTC. Translated: CASRRKGDSYEQYF.

The chain has TRBV6-5 and TRBJ2-1; D remains unclear. The CDR3 totals 17 residues. The germline V gene encodes CDR1 MNHEY and CDR2 SVGAGI. Deletions cut 5 bases from V and 5 bases from J, with 22 bases between. CDR3 loop: CASSRTIIGLVNNEQFF. CDR3 bases: TGTGCCAGCAGTCGCACCATCATAGGGCTTGTGAACAATGAGCAGTTCTTC.

This clonotype has a handful of counts. The gene calls are TRBV18 and TRBJ2-5, with D possibly TRBD1 on 6 matching bases. Trimming removed 6 bases at V and 2 bases at J, with 22 bases between. This CDR3 spans 17 amino acids. Per germline, CDR1 KGHSH and CDR2 LQKENI. The CDR3 protein is CASSPLPDGTPQETQYF. Written as DNA, the CDR3 is TGTGCCAGCTCCCCGTTGCCCGACGGGACACCGCAAGAGACCCAGTACTTC.

The chain has TRBV29-1 and TRBJ1-1; D might be TRBD1 (6 bases). The CDR3 totals 13 residues. Germline V gene lookup returns CDR1 SQVTM and CDR2 ANQGSEA. Trimming took off 4 bases at V and 2 bases at J, with 11 bases between the two ends. In DNA form, the CDR3 reads TGCAGCGTTGCCCCGGGACAAAACACTGAAGCTTTCTTT. Its protein product is CSVAPGQNTEAFF.

The V call is TRBV6-6, the J call TRBJ2-7; tentative D call: TRBD1 (6 bases). The CDR3 spans 15 residues. The V and J ends lost 6 bases and 0 bases respectively, with 15 bases between them. Looked up from germline, CDR1 is MNHNY and CDR2 is SVGAGI (reference sequence). The CDR3 loop is CASSTPRTVSYEQYF. The CDR3 nucleotides are TGTGCCAGCAGCACGCCGAGGACAGTCTCCTACGAGCAGTACTTC.

This clonotype showed up many times. J is TRBJ2-1 and V is TRBV7-6, with 9 bases matching TRBD2. CDR3 size: 17 residues. Germline-derived CDR1 and CDR2 are SGHVS and FNYEAQ. Trimming at V came to 5 bases and at J to 4 bases, leaving 12 bases not matched to a gene. The CDR3 loop is CASSPQGEREVYNEQFF. The CDR3 DNA is TGTGCCAGCAGCCCGCAAGGTGAGCGGGAGGTTTACAATGAGCAGTTCTTC.

This clonotype came up a few times. V gene TRBV29-1 combines with J gene TRBJ2-1; D is unclear. This CDR3 has 11 amino acids. Germline V gene sequence: CDR1 SQVTM, CDR2 ANQGSEA. The ends were cut back, 6 bases at V and 4 bases at J, with 7 bases in the middle. The CDR3 is CSVLLYNEQFF. The CDR3 DNA sequence: TGCAGCGTATTACTTTACAATGAGCAGTTCTTC.

A few counts support this clonotype. The J gene is TRBJ2-5, the V gene TRBV7-9; D is undetermined. CDR3 length: 14 amino acids. V shed 2 bases and J shed 5 bases, with 12 bases lying between them. Germline CDR1 reads SEHNR; CDR2 reads FQNEAQ (reference sequence). DNA of the CDR3: TGTGCCAGCAGCTTAAGGCCGACGTCCGAGACCCAGTACTTC. Protein sequence: CASSLRPTSETQYF.

J is TRBJ2-7 and V is TRBV9; possibly TRBD2 for D (6 bases). Trimming removed 8 bases at V and 4 bases at J, with 25 bases between. CDR3 length: 16 amino acids. Germline V gene sequence: CDR1 SGDLS, CDR2 YYNGEE. CDR3 protein: CARRPPARAGPYEQYF. DNA for the CDR3: TGTGCCAGGAGGCCACCCGCGAGGGCGGGACCTTACGAGCAGTACTTC. Combining the CDR3 with reference TRBV9 and TRBJ2-7 gives the whole variable domain DSGVTQTPKHLITATGQRVTLRCSPRSGDLSVYWYQQSLDQGLQFLIQYYNGEERAKGNILERFSAQQFPDLHSELNLSSLELGDSALYFCARRPPARAGPYEQYFGPGTRLTVT.

There are a few counts of this clonotype. The V gene is TRBV7-9, the J gene TRBJ2-1, with 10 positions matching TRBD1. CDR3 length equals 14 residues. Germline V gene data show CDR1 as SEHNR and CDR2 as FQNEAQ (reference sequence). The J segment lost 5 bases and the V segment lost 10 bases, leaving 8 bases of the junction unmatched. In DNA form, the CDR3 reads TGTGCCACCCTGGGACAGGGGAAGGACAATGAGCAGTTCTTC. This sequence encodes CATLGQGKDNEQFF.

V is TRBV7-9 and J is TRBJ2-5; 8 bases map to TRBD2. J was trimmed by 0 bases and V by 10 bases; bases with no gene match: 7. Germline CDR1 reads SEHNR; CDR2 reads FQNEAQ (reference sequence). This CDR3 is 14 amino acids long. The CDR3: CATRGGSYQETQYF. The CDR3 DNA sequence: TGTGCCACTCGGGGGGGCTCGTACCAAGAGACCCAGTACTTC. Full variable domain (rest looked up from reference TRBV7-9 and TRBJ2-5): DTGVSQNPRHKITKRGQNVTFRCDPISEHNRLYWYRQTLGQGPEFLTYFQNEAQLEKSRLLSDRFSAERPKGSFSTLEIQRTEQGDSAMYLCATRGGSYQETQYFGPGTRLLVL.